Shown below are 11 T cell receptor beta chains from a single sample sequenced in a study of Ad26.COV2.S vaccination and SARS-CoV-2 variants. Treatment reported: some 20 received Ad26.COV2.S at low or high dose, single or two shots; several received placebo; per-sample allocation not given. Vaccine and placebo recipients were sampled on day 63 after the first injection. The assay was immunoSEQ multiplex PCR, and TCRdb's table has in-frame clones only and misses some. The sample has roughly 300,000 clones, 65% to 90% seen once; the top ten hold around a tenth. The sequencing here drew on peripheral blood, taken in a trial of Ad26.COV2.S vaccine versus placebo. The source is a person between 18 and 60 years old who received the Ad26.COV2.S COVID-19 vaccine or a placebo.

In this sample, this clone turned up once. The genes are TRBV28 and TRBJ1-1; D is undetermined. V shed 5 bases and J shed 6 bases, with 19 bases lying between them. From germline, CDR1 is MDHEN and CDR2 SYDVKM. This CDR3 is 15 amino acids long. The CDR3: CASSPPRGLGPEAFF. In DNA, the CDR3 is TGTGCCAGCAGTCCCCCCCGGGGATTAGGTCCTGAAGCTTTCTTT.

The J gene is TRBJ1-2, the V gene TRBV6-5, with D possibly being TRBD1 (5 bases). Germline V gene lookup returns CDR1 MNHEY and CDR2 SVGAGI. The V end was cut by 2 bases, the J end by 5 bases, with 12 bases between. The CDR3 has 14 amino acids. CDR3 sequence reads: CASSYVSGKYGYTF. The CDR3 nucleotides are TGTGCCAGCAGTTACGTATCAGGGAAGTATGGCTACACCTTC.

This chain joins TRBV7-2 and TRBJ2-5; 7 bases match TRBD2. The CDR3 consists of 14 residues. Per germline, CDR1 SGHTA and CDR2 FQGNSA. The V gene end was trimmed by 7 bases and the J gene end by 4 bases; junction bases not matched to a gene: 9. The chain's CDR3 is CASTSWGGVETQYF. CDR3 DNA: TGTGCCAGCACTTCGTGGGGGGGGGTAGAGACCCAGTACTTC. The variable domain in full, completed from reference TRBV7-2 and TRBJ2-5, reads GAGVSQSPSNKVTEKGKDVELRCDPISGHTALYWYRQSLGQGLEFLIYFQGNSAPDKSGLPSDRFSAERTGGSVSTLTIQRTQQEDSAVYLCASTSWGGVETQYFGPGTRLLVL.

This clone turned up a few times. The chain has TRBV30 and TRBJ2-7; perhaps D is TRBD1 or TRBD2 (5 bases each). Germline V CDR1 and CDR2: GTSNPN, SVGIG (reference sequence). CDR3 length equals 12 residues. V lost 5 bases, J lost 4 bases, and 12 bases lay in between. The CDR3 is CAWGGYLYEQYF. The CDR3 DNA reads as TGTGCCTGGGGGGGATATCTTTACGAGCAGTACTTC.

The chain uses TRBV5-1 and TRBJ2-5; 11 nucleotides match TRBD2. This CDR3 has 15 residues. The germline V gene encodes CDR1 SGHRS and CDR2 YFSETQ. V lost 5 bases to trimming and J lost 4 bases; unmatched junction nucleotides: 7. CDR3 bases: TGCGCCAGCAGTTCCGCTAGCGGGGGGAGAGAGACCCAGTACTTC. Translation gives CASSSASGGRETQYF.

This clone was counted a few times. The CDR3 DNA is TGTGCCAGCAGTCCTTCAGGGGGTCCCCCCTACGAGCAGTACTTC. Protein sequence: CASSPSGGPPYEQYF. The gene calls are TRBV27 and TRBJ2-7, with 7 bases matching TRBD1. The CDR3 has 15 amino acids. Trimming removed 5 bases from V and 2 bases from J; junction bases left unmatched: 9. Germline V gene sequence: CDR1 MNHEY, CDR2 SMNVEV (reference sequence).

The chain employs TRBV6-1 and TRBJ1-1; 8 bases are a match to TRBD1. The germline CDR1 and CDR2 sequences are MNHNS and SASEGT. V shed 2 bases and J 5 bases; nucleotides not matched to a gene: 7. The CDR3 has 15 residues. Here the CDR3 reads CASSELAGGWTEAFF. CDR3 bases: TGTGCCAGCAGTGAATTAGCAGGGGGCTGGACTGAAGCTTTCTTT.

This chain connects TRBV3-1 (or the pseudogene TRBV3-2) to TRBJ2-1; 7 nucleotides match TRBD2. The CDR3 runs to 13 residues. Germline CDR1 and CDR2: LGHDT and YNNKEL (reference sequence). The V and J ends lost 3 bases and 14 bases, in that order; junction bases with no gene match: 10. For the CDR3, the DNA is TGTGCCAGCAGCCAGCTCAGACTAGCTCGGGAGTTCTTC. Translating gives CASSQLRLAREFF.

The chain carries TRBV7-2 and TRBJ2-3; D gene uncertain. The CDR3 covers 15 residues. The ends were cut back, 3 bases at V and 4 bases at J, with 14 bases in the middle. Germline V gives CDR1 SGHTA, CDR2 FQGNSA. This chain's CDR3 is CASSFGQAPSDTQYF. As DNA, the CDR3 is TGTGCCAGCAGCTTCGGTCAGGCACCGTCAGATACGCAGTATTTT.

The chain uses TRBV28 and TRBJ2-7, with 9 bases that match TRBD2. The trim removed 3 bases at V and 2 bases at J, leaving 5 bases unmatched. This CDR3 has 15 residues. The germline V gene has CDR1 MDHEN and CDR2 SYDVKM. The CDR3 spells CASSLSSSGTYEQYF. Here the CDR3 DNA reads TGTGCCAGCAGTTTGTCCTCTAGCGGGACCTACGAGCAGTACTTC.

This clone was recorded once. The chain links TRBV6-5 to TRBJ2-3, with TRBD2 matching over 9 bases. Germline values: CDR1 MNHEY, CDR2 SVGAGI. V was clipped by 4 bases and J by 2 bases; unmatched bases: 7. This CDR3 comprises 16 residues. CDR3 loop: CASSLAGALFTDTQYF. CDR3 DNA: TGTGCCAGCAGTTTAGCGGGGGCCCTATTCACAGATACGCAGTATTTT.